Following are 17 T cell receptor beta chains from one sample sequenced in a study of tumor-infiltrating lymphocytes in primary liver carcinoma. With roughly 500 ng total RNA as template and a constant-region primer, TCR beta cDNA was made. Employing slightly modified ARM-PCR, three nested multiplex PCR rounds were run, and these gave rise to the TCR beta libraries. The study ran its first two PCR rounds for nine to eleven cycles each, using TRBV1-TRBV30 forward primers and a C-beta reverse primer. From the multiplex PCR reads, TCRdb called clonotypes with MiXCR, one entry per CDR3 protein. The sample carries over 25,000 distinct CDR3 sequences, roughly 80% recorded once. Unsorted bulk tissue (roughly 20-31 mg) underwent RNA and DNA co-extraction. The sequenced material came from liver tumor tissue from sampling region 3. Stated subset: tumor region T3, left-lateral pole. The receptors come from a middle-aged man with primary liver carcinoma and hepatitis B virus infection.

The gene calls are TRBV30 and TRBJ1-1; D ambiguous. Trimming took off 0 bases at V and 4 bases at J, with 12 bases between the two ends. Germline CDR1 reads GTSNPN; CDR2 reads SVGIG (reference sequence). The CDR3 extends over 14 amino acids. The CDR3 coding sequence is TGTGCCTGGAGTGTAGAGGGCATAACCACTGAAGCTTTCTTT. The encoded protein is CAWSVEGITTEAFF.

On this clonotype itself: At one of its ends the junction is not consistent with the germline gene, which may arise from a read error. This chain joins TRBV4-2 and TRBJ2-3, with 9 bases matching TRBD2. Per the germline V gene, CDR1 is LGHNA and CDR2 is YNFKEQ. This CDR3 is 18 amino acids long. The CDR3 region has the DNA TGTACCAGCAGTCAAGTGGCGCTTTTAGCGGGAGCGACAGATACGCAGTATTTT. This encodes CTSSQVALLAGATDTQYF.

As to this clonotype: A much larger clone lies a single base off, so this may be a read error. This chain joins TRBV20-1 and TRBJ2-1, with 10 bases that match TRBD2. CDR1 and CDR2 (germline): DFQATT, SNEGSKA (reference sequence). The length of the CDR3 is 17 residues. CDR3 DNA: TGCAGTGCACCAACTAGCGGGGAAAGGGGCTCCTACAAAGAGCAGTTCTTC. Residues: CSAPTSGERGSYKEQFF.

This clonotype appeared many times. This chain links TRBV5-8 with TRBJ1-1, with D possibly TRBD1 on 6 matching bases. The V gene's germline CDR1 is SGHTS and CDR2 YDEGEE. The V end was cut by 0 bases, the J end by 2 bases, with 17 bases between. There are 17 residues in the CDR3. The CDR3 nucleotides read TGTGCCAGCAGCTTGGATACAGGGTTCGAGGTTAACACTGAAGCTTTCTTT. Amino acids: CASSLDTGFEVNTEAFF.

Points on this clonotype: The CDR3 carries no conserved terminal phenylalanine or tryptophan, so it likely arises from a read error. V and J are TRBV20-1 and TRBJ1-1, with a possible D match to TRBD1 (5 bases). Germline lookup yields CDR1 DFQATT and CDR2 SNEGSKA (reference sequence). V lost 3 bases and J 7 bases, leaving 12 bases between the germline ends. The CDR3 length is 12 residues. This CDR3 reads CSARGDGDEAFC. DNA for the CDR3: TGCAGTGCTAGGGGGGACGGTGATGAAGCTTTCTGT.

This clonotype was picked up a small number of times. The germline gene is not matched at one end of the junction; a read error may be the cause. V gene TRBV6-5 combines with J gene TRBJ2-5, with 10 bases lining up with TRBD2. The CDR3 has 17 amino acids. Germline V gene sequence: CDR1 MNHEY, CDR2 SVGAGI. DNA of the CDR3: TGTGCCACCCTCGGATTAGCGGGAGGCACCCTCCAAGAGACCCAGTGCTTC. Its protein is CATLGLAGGTLQETQCF.

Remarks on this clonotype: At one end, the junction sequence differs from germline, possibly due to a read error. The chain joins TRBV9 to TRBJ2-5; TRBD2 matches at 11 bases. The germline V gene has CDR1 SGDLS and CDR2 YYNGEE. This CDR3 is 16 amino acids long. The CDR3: CASSVGGSGREETQYF. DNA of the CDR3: TGTGCAAGCAGCGTAGGTGGTAGCGGGAGGGAGGAGACCCAGTACTTC.

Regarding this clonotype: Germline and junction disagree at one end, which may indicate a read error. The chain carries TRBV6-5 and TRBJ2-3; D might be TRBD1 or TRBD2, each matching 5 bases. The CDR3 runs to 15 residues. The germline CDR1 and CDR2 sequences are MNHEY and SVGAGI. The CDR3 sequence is CANSLTADNLDTQYF. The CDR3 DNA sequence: TGTGCCAACAGTCTTACAGCGGACAACCTGGATACGCAATATTTC.

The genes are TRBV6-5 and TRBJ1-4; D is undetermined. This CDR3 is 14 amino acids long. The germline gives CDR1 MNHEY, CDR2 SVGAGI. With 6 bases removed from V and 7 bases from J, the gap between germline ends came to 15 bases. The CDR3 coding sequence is TGTGCCAGCAGCCATCGATGGGGTATTGAAAAACTGTTTTTT. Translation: CASSHRWGIEKLFF.

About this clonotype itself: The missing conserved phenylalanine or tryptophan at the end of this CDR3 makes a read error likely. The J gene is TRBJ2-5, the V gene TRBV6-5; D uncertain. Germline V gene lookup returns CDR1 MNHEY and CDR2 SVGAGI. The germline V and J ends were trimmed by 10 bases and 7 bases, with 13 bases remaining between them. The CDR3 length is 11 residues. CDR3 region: CAITARGTQYL. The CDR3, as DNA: TGTGCCATCACCGCCCGCGGGACCCAGTACTTA.

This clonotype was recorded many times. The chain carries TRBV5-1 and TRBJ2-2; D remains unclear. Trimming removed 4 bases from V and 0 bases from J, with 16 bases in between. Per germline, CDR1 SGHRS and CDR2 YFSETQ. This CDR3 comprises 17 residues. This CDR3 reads CASSPARGNPNTGELFF. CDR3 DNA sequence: TGCGCCAGCAGCCCCGCCAGAGGAAACCCGAACACCGGGGAGCTGTTTTTT.

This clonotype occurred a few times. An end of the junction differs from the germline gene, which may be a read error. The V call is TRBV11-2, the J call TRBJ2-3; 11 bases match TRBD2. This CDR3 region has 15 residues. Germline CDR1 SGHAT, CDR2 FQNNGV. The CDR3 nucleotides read TGTGCCAGTAGCACAGGGACTAGCGGCACAGATATGCAGTATTTT. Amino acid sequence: CASSTGTSGTDMQYF. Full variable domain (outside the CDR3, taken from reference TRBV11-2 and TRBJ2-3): EAGVAQSPRYKIIEKRQSVAFWCNPISGHATLYWYQQILGQGPKLLIQFQNNGVVDDSQLPKDRFSAERLKGVDSTLKIQPAKLEDSAVYLCASSTGTSGTDMQYFGPGTRLTVL.

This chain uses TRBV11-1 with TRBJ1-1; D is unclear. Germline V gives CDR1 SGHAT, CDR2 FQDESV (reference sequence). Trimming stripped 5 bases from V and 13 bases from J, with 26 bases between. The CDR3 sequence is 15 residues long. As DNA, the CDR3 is TGTGCCAGCAGCGCCGGACTCAGTATCATCACTGGAGTTTTCTTT. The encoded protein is CASSAGLSIITGVFF.

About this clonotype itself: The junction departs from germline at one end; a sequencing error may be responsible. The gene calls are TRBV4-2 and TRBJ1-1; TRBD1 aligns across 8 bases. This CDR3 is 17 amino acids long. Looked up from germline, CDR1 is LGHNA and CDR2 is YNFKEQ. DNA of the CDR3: TGTGCCAGTAGCCAAGAGTACGGACAGGGTTTTTGGTCTGAAGCTTACTTT. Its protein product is CASSQEYGQGFWSEAYF.

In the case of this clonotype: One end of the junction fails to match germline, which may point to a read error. In DNA form, the CDR3 reads TGTGCCAGCAGCTTAGCAAGGCTAGCCTTGGGAAAAAAAGAGAGCCAGTACTTC. Its protein is CASSLARLALGKKESQYF. The J gene is TRBJ2-5, the V gene TRBV11-2, with D perhaps matching TRBD2 (5 bases). This CDR3 is built from 18 residues. The germline V gene encodes CDR1 SGHAT and CDR2 FQNNGV.

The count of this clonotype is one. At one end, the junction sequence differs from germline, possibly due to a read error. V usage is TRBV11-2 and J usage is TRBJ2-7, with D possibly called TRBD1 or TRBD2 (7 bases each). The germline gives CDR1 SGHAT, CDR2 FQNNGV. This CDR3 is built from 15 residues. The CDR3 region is CASSLGGDRTYELHF. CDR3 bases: TGTGCCAGCAGCTTGGGGGGGGACAGAACCTACGAGCTGCACTTC.

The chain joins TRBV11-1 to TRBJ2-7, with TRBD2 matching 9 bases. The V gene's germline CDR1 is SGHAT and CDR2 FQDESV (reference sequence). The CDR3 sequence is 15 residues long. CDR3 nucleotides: TGTACCAACAGCTCAGGGGGACTAGCAGGACTTCTTCAGTACTTC. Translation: CTNSSGGLAGLLQYF.